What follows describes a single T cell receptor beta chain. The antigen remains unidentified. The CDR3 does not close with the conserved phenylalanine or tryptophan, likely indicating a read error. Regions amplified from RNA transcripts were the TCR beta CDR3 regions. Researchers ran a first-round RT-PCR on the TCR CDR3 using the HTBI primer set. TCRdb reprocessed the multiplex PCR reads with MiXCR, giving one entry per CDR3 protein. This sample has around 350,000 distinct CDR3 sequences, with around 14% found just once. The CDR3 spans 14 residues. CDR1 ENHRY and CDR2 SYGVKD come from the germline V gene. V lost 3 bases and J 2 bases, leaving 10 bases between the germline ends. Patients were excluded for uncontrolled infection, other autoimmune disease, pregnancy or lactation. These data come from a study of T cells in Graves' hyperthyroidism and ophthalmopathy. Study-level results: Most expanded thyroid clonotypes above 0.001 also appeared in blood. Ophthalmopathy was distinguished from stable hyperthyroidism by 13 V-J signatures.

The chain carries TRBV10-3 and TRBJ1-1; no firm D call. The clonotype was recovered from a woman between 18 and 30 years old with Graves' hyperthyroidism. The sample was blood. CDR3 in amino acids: CAISEEEGNTEAFS. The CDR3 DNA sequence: TGTGCCATCAGTGAAGAGGAGGGTAACACTGAAGCTTTCTCT.